A selection of T cell receptor beta chains follows, all from one sample in a study of T-cell memory formation after mild COVID-19. Using its own MiXCR run on the 5' RACE reads, TCRdb lists one record per CDR3 protein. The repertoire holds around 300,000 distinct CDR3 sequences, with 15% to 20% as singletons. The sequenced sample consisted of PBMCs or a T cell subset sorted from them (not recorded which). These receptors originate from a young man who had mild COVID-19 (a few samples of this study predate the infection). Cell type and time point are not known. Both conserved end residues are part of each CDR3. The D gene is left open where the match is weak. The size field is filled for only some rows; it gives once, few, many or a size class.

j_gene | v_gene | abundance | d_gene | CDR3nt | CDR3aa
TRBJ2-1 | TRBV5-1 | few | TRBD1 | TGCGCCAGCAGCTTGGTCGGGACAGGGTCAGATGAGCAGTTCTTC | CASSLVGTGSDEQFF
TRBJ2-1 | TRBV7-6 | - | - | TGTGCCAGCAGCTTTCGGCGGGGCTCCTACAATGAGCAGTTCTTC | CASSFRRGSYNEQFF
TRBJ1-1 | TRBV20-1 | - | - | TGCAGTGCTAGAGTGTCGACAGCCAGAACTGAAGCTTTCTTT | CSARVSTARTEAFF
TRBJ1-6 | TRBV5-1 | - | - | TGCGCCAGGGGGACGGGGATTAATTCACCCCTCCACTTT | CARGTGINSPLHF
TRBJ2-3 | TRBV9 | - | - | TGTGCCAGCAGCGGTGGAATGGATACGCAGTATTTT | CASSGGMDTQYF
TRBJ2-1 | TRBV7-2 | - | - | TGTGCCAGCAGCCCTCGATTGAGGCAGTTCTTC | CASSPRLRQFF
TRBJ2-3 | TRBV4-2 | many | - | TGTGCCAGCAGCCAAGATTGGGGGGCGACAGATACGCAGTATTTT | CASSQDWGATDTQYF
TRBJ2-5 | TRBV4-1 | - | - | TGCGCCAGCAGCCAAGTCAATTTGGGGTTTCAGAAAGGAGAGACCCAGTACTTC | CASSQVNLGFQKGETQYF
TRBJ2-2 | TRBV11-2 | - | TRBD2 | TGTGCCAGCAGCCGCGGACTAGCGGGACAAGTCTTGGCCGGGGAGCTGTTTTTT | CASSRGLAGQVLAGELFF
TRBJ2-1 | TRBV21-1 | many | - | TGTGCCAGCAGCACCTCCCCAGCGGGAGAAGAGCAGTTCTTC | CASSTSPAGEEQFF
TRBJ1-1 | TRBV20-1 | many | - | TGCAGTGCTAGATTCGGGTCAGGGCCCACTGAAGCTTTCTTT | CSARFGSGPTEAFF
TRBJ1-4 | TRBV6-5 | - | - | TGTGCCAGCAGTTACCTAGGGGGAACTAATGAAAAACTGTTTTTT | CASSYLGGTNEKLFF
TRBJ2-3 | TRBV6-5 | many | - | TGTGCCAGCAGGACCGGGGGAGTGGATACGCAGTATTTT | CASRTGGVDTQYF
TRBJ2-5 | TRBV12-3/TRBV12-4 | few | TRBD2 | TGTGCCAGCAGTTTATTCCCAGGGACTAGCGGTGGGGAGACCCAGTACTTC | CASSLFPGTSGGETQYF
TRBJ2-2 | TRBV28 | - | TRBD2 | TGTGCCAGCAGGGGGGGAGGGGTTGATGAGCTGTTTTTT | CASRGGGVDELFF
TRBJ1-1 | TRBV4-2 | - | TRBD1 | TGTGCCAGCAGCCAGGGACAGGCTATGAACACTGAAGCTTTCTTT | CASSQGQAMNTEAFF
TRBJ1-2 | TRBV7-8 | - | - | TGTGCCAGCAGCTTAGTATTGAGAGCTAACTATGGCTACACCTTC | CASSLVLRANYGYTF
TRBJ1-2 | TRBV5-4 | - | - | TGTGCCAGCAGCTTGGCCGATTTTTGGATTAACTATGGCTACACCTTC | CASSLADFWINYGYTF
TRBJ2-7 | TRBV2 | - | - | TGTGCCAGCAGTGAAGATGTCAGAGCCTACGAGCAGTACTTC | CASSEDVRAYEQYF
TRBJ2-2 | TRBV11-3 | - | - | TGTGCCAGCCAGGGACAGAACACCGGGGAGCTGTTTTTT | CASQGQNTGELFF
TRBJ1-6 | TRBV12-3/TRBV12-4 | few | - | TGTGCCAGCAGTCCCCCATATAATTCACCCCTCCACTTT | CASSPPYNSPLHF
TRBJ2-3 | TRBV10-3 | - | - | TGTGCCATCCATCCAGGACGGGGGGCGTCCACAGATACGCAGTATTTT | CAIHPGRGASTDTQYF
TRBJ1-6 | TRBV7-9 | few | - | TGTGCCAGCAGCGCTTCCTCGGTAAATTCACCCCTCCACTTT | CASSASSVNSPLHF
TRBJ1-2 | TRBV10-2 | - | - | TGCGCCAGCAGTTCTAGGTCTTGGAACTATGGCTACACCTTC | CASSSRSWNYGYTF
TRBJ1-1 | TRBV29-1 | - | - | TGCAGCGTAGACCCGGGAAGTCCGGCGAACACTGAAGCTTTCTTT | CSVDPGSPANTEAFF
TRBJ2-3 | TRBV4-3 | few | TRBD2 | TGCGCCAGCCGCTCGGGACTAGAAGGCGATACGCAGTATTTT | CASRSGLEGDTQYF
TRBJ2-1 | TRBV6-5 | - | - | TGTGCCAGCAGTTACAGGGGTGCAAGTAAGTTCTTC | CASSYRGASKFF
TRBJ2-2 | TRBV5-5 | - | - | TGTGCCAGCAGCTTGGCTGTGTCGGACACCGGGGAGCTGTTTTTT | CASSLAVSDTGELFF
TRBJ1-1 | TRBV5-1 | few | - | TGCGCCAGCAGCTTGGTGGCAGGGGAAATGGCTTTCTTT | CASSLVAGEMAFF
TRBJ1-1 | TRBV4-3 | - | - | TGCGCCAGCAGCCGGACTGCCGGGGGGGACTTCGTTGGGACTGAAGCTTTCTTT | CASSRTAGGDFVGTEAFF
TRBJ1-1 | TRBV25-1 | few | TRBD1 | TGTGCCAGCAGTGTCCCGGACAGGGGGCTTACTGAAGCTTTCTTT | CASSVPDRGLTEAFF
TRBJ1-6 | TRBV20-1 | few | - | TGCAGTGCTGGGTCTCGGGACTTCCACTTT | CSAGSRDFHF
TRBJ2-6 | TRBV4-3 | many | - | TGCGCCAGCAGCCAAGAGACAGGCTCTGGGGCCAACGTCCTGACTTTC | CASSQETGSGANVLTF
TRBJ2-3 | TRBV2 | few | - | TGTGCCAGCAGTGAGTACCCAACTGGGACGCAGTATTTT | CASSEYPTGTQYF